The 22 T cell receptor beta chains below all came from one sample that was sequenced in a study of T cells in women clearing cervical HPV infection. Assay: immunoSEQ multiplex PCR; the TCRdb copy retains only in-frame clones and omits some. This listing includes tens of thousands of clones. The sample comprised blood buffy coat. Receptors were obtained from a woman between 18 and 75 years old with a cervical HPV16 infection that either progressed to CIN3+ or cleared (not recorded which).

To note about this clone: Read data end 3 residues before the CDR3 end; the end is taken from the germline J gene. This chain joins TRBV3-1 (or the pseudogene TRBV3-2) and TRBJ1-6, with D possibly being TRBD1 (6 bases). V was shortened by 1 base and J by 7 bases, with 11 bases between the two germline ends. CDR3 length: 15 residues. Germline lookup yields CDR1 LGHDT and CDR2 YNNKEL (reference sequence). The covered CDR3 bases are TGTGCCAGCAGCCAAGGCAGGGGCAGGAATTCACCC. Its protein is CASSQGRGRNSP. The whole CDR3 region reads CASSQGRGRNSPLHF.

Remarks on this clone: The read terminates 3 residues before the CDR3 end, so the remaining end is supplied by the germline J gene. The chain carries TRBV6-1 and TRBJ2-3; the match to TRBD1 covers 10 bases. The V gene end was trimmed by 0 bases and the J gene end by 5 bases; junction bases not matched to a gene: 8. Germline CDR1 MNHNS, CDR2 SASEGT. There are 17 residues in the CDR3. The CDR3 here is CASSEAPGQGGRDTQYF. Incomplete CDR3 DNA: TGTGCCAGCAGTGAAGCCCCCGGACAGGGGGGGAGAGATACG.

On this clone: The observed sequence ends 3 residues before the CDR3 terminus, with the missing tail filled in from the germline J gene. This chain connects TRBV5-1 to TRBJ2-7; a weak D match, TRBD2 (6 bases). CDR3 length: 11 amino acids. Germline-derived CDR1 and CDR2 are SGHRS and YFSETQ. The V gene lost 4 bases and the J gene lost 6 bases, with 8 bases spanning the gap. The CDR3 DNA, read in part, is TGCGCCAGCAGCCTGGAGGGCGAG. It encodes CASSLEGE. The CDR3 as a whole reads CASSLEGEQYF. The complete variable domain, with remaining parts taken from reference TRBV5-1 and TRBJ2-7, reads KAGVTQTPRYLIKTRGQQVTLSCSPISGHRSVSWYQQTPGQGLQFLFEYFSETQRNKGNFPGRFSGRQFSNSRSEMNVSTLELGDSALYLCASSLEGEQYFGPGTRLTVT.

On this clone itself: The read halts 3 residues ahead of the CDR3 end, with the missing end drawn from the germline J gene. The chain employs TRBV28 and TRBJ2-7; the D gene is possibly TRBD1 (6 bases). This CDR3 region has 12 residues. The V end was cut by 8 bases, the J end by 2 bases, with 10 bases between. The V gene's germline CDR1 is MDHEN and CDR2 SYDVKM. The part of the CDR3 DNA that was read is TGTGCCAGCGGCACAGGGCCCTACGAG. Its protein is CASGTGPYE. Given in full, the CDR3 is CASGTGPYEQYF.

About this clone: The CDR3 end lies 3 residues beyond the end of the read and is filled in from the germline J gene. This chain connects TRBV20-1 to TRBJ1-5; D might be TRBD1 (6 bases). Trimming shortened V by 3 bases and J by 7 bases, and 13 bases separated the two germline ends. This CDR3 is 13 amino acids long. Germline values: CDR1 DFQATT, CDR2 SNEGSKA (reference sequence). The CDR3 is CSASRGGEQPQHF. The sequenced part of the CDR3 DNA is TGCAGTGCTAGTAGGGGGGGCGAACAGCCC.

With respect to this clone: The read ends 3 residues shy of where the CDR3 ends; the end is completed using the germline J gene. V is TRBV7-9 and J is TRBJ2-7, with 8 bases aligning to TRBD2. V dropped 2 bases and J dropped 6; count of bases not matched to a gene: 3. The CDR3 spans 13 residues. CDR1 SEHNR and CDR2 FQNEAQ come from the germline V gene (reference sequence). CDR3 bases read: TGTGCCAGCAGCTTATCGGGGGGGCTCGAG. Amino acids: CASSLSGGLE. The entire CDR3 protein reads CASSLSGGLEQYF.

Regarding this clone: The read stops 3 residues short of the end of the CDR3; the missing end is completed from the germline J gene. The chain joins TRBV11-2 to TRBJ2-5, with 11 bases lining up with TRBD2. The CDR3 runs to 15 residues. Trimming removed 2 bases from V and 4 bases from J; junction bases left unmatched: 3. Germline V lookup: CDR1 SGHAT, CDR2 FQNNGV. CDR3 amino acids: CASSLTSGGRETQYF. The CDR3 bases that were read are TGTGCCAGCAGCTTAACTAGCGGGGGTAGAGAGACC.

The CDR3 is CSATGLIYNSPLHF. The sequenced part of the CDR3 DNA is TGCAGTGCTACAGGACTGATTTATAATTCACCC. The chain has TRBV20-1 and TRBJ1-6; D unresolved. The read halts 3 residues ahead of the CDR3 end, with the missing end drawn from the germline J gene. Trimming took off 4 bases at V and 4 bases at J, with 11 bases between the two ends. Germline V gene sequence: CDR1 DFQATT, CDR2 SNEGSKA (reference sequence). The CDR3 is 14 amino acids.

With respect to this clone: The CDR3 end lies 3 residues beyond the end of the read and is filled in from the germline J gene. This chain joins TRBV19 and TRBJ2-7; maybe TRBD1 (6 bases). Trimming removed 5 bases at V and 4 bases at J, with 12 bases between. The CDR3 consists of 13 residues. Per the germline V gene, CDR1 is LNHDA and CDR2 is SQIVND (reference sequence). The CDR3 reads CASSGRQAYEQYF. The CDR3 DNA, read in part, is TGTGCCAGTAGTGGTCGACAGGCTTACGAG. Based on the CDR3 plus reference TRBV19 and TRBJ2-7, the full variable domain is DGGITQSPKYLFRKEGQNVTLSCEQNLNHDAMYWYRQDPGQGLRLIYYSQIVNDFQKGDIAEGYSVSREKKESFPLTVTSAQKNPTAFYLCASSGRQAYEQYFGPGTRLTVT.

For this clone: With the read ending 3 residues before the CDR3 end, the germline J gene is used to fill in that end. V and J are TRBV2 and TRBJ2-3; no firm D call. Germline assignment: CDR1 SNHLY and CDR2 FYNNEI. CDR3 length: 15 residues. V dropped 3 bases and J dropped 5 bases, with 15 bases sitting between them. The part of the CDR3 DNA that was read is TGTGCCAGCAGTGATGTCCCAACGGTGGTAGATACG. Translated: CASSDVPTVVDT. The CDR3 as a whole reads CASSDVPTVVDTQYF.

Of note for this clone: The read halts 3 residues ahead of the CDR3 end, with the missing end drawn from the germline J gene. The chain joins TRBV7-2 to TRBJ1-1; a possible D gene is TRBD1 (5 bases). The germline CDR1 and CDR2 sequences are SGHTA and FQGNSA. The CDR3 loop spans 14 amino acids. V was shortened by 5 bases and J by 2 bases, with 12 bases between the two germline ends. Incomplete CDR3 DNA: TGTGCCAGCAGCCCAAGGGGCGGCAACACTGAA. This gives the protein CASSPRGGNTE. The full CDR3 sequence reads CASSPRGGNTEAFF.

Partial CDR3 DNA: TGTGCCAGCAGTTTAGGGGGGGGCCTAGAAAAA. It is translated as CASSLGGGLEK. The complete CDR3 protein is CASSLGGGLEKLFF. The genes are TRBV12-3 or TRBV12-4 and TRBJ1-4, with D tentatively TRBD1 (6 bases). The read finishes 3 residues shy of the CDR3 end, and the germline J gene is used to complete it. This CDR3 comprises 14 residues. The germline V and J ends were trimmed by 1 base and 8 bases, with 11 bases remaining between them.

Comment on this clone: The missing CDR3 end, 3 residues past where the read stops, is filled in from the germline J gene. This rearrangement joins TRBV7-2 to TRBJ1-1, with TRBD1 identical over 7 bases. The germline V gene encodes CDR1 SGHTA and CDR2 FQGNSA. Trimming at V came to 3 bases and at J to 2 bases, leaving 6 bases not matched to a gene. This CDR3 is 15 amino acids long. Here the CDR3 reads CASSFSGTANTEAFF. The DNA read from the CDR3 is TGTGCCAGCAGCTTTTCCGGGACAGCTAACACTGAA.

Of note for this clone: Read sequence stops 3 residues before the CDR3 end, and the germline J gene provides the missing end. The chain joins TRBV7-9 to TRBJ1-2; perhaps TRBD1 as D (5 bases). Germline V gene data show CDR1 as SEHNR and CDR2 as FQNEAQ (reference sequence). The CDR3 spans 15 residues. V dropped 5 bases and J dropped 3 bases, with 16 bases sitting between them. CDR3 bases read: TGTGCCAGCAGCCGAACGGACATATCCCACTATGGC. Translation: CASSRTDISHYG. The whole CDR3 is CASSRTDISHYGYTF.

CDR3 in amino acids: CASRPRQRQGYGYTF. The sequenced CDR3 bases are TGTGCCAGCAGACCCAGACAGAGGCAGGGCTATGGC. The V and J genes are TRBV2 and TRBJ1-2, with a tentative D call TRBD1 (5 bases). The read halts 3 residues ahead of the CDR3 end, with the missing end drawn from the germline J gene. The V and J ends lost 6 bases and 4 bases respectively, with 18 bases between them. The CDR3 totals 15 residues. Germline V CDR1 and CDR2: SNHLY, FYNNEI. Full variable domain (rest looked up from reference TRBV2 and TRBJ1-2): EPEVTQTPSHQVTQMGQEVILRCVPISNHLYFYWYRQILGQKVEFLVSFYNNEISEKSEIFDDQFSVERPDGSNFTLKIRSTKLEDSAMYFCASRPRQRQGYGYTFGSGTRLTVV.

About this clone: The sequenced fragment ends 3 residues before the CDR3 boundary, so the rest is inferred from the germline J gene. V is TRBV18 and J is TRBJ1-5, with D unclear. V was clipped by 0 bases and J by 6 bases, with 6 bases between them. The CDR3 runs 13 residues. Germline V gene lookup returns CDR1 KGHSH and CDR2 LQKENI. CDR3 in amino acids: CASSPPSGQPQHF. The CDR3 DNA, read in part, is TGTGCCAGCTCACCACCCTCCGGTCAGCCC.

About this clone itself: Read sequence stops 3 residues before the CDR3 end, and the germline J gene provides the missing end. The chain combines TRBV7-9 with TRBJ1-6; 7 nucleotides agree with TRBD1. The CDR3 has 14 residues. V gave up 5 bases and J gave up 8 bases; unmatched junction bases: 6. In germline, CDR1 is SEHNR, CDR2 FQNEAQ (reference sequence). CDR3 sequence reads: CASSRGQLDSPLHF. The CDR3 bases that were read are TGTGCCAGCAGCCGGGGACAGTTGGATTCACCC.

On this clone: The read stops 3 residues short of the end of the CDR3; the missing end is completed from the germline J gene. V and J are TRBV2 and TRBJ2-3; TRBD2 is a possible D gene (6 bases). Trimming removed 6 bases at V and 6 bases at J, with 19 bases between. Germline V gives CDR1 SNHLY, CDR2 FYNNEI. CDR3 length: 15 amino acids. The DNA read from the CDR3 is TGTGCCAGCAGCGCGGGACTCTCGGGGATGGATACG. This encodes CASSAGLSGMDT. The whole CDR3 protein is CASSAGLSGMDTQYF.

Regarding this clone: The read falls 3 residues short of the CDR3 end, and the missing part is taken from the germline J gene. V and J are TRBV30 and TRBJ1-5; D might be TRBD1 (5 bases). CDR1 GTSNPN and CDR2 SVGIG come from the germline V gene (reference sequence). The CDR3 loop spans 15 amino acids. V dropped 2 bases and J dropped 6 bases, with 17 bases sitting between them. CDR3 loop: CAWSIPGDGGQPQHF. The sequenced part of the CDR3 DNA is TGTGCCTGGAGTATTCCCGGGGACGGGGGTCAGCCC.

Concerning this clone: The sequenced fragment ends 3 residues before the CDR3 boundary, so the rest is inferred from the germline J gene. The V gene is TRBV2, the J gene TRBJ1-5; the D is unclear. The CDR3 has 14 amino acids. Germline CDR1 and CDR2: SNHLY and FYNNEI. V was cut by 4 bases and J by 3 bases, with 10 bases left in between. CDR3: CASSVGRFNQPQHF. Partial CDR3 DNA: TGTGCCAGCAGTGTAGGCAGGTTCAATCAGCCC. Filled out from reference TRBV2 and TRBJ1-5, the complete variable domain reads EPEVTQTPSHQVTQMGQEVILRCVPISNHLYFYWYRQILGQKVEFLVSFYNNEISEKSEIFDDQFSVERPDGSNFTLKIRSTKLEDSAMYFCASSVGRFNQPQHFGDGTRLSIL.

Details on this clone: The CDR3 goes on 3 residues after the read ends, and that part is filled in from the germline J gene. The rearrangement links TRBV4-2 to TRBJ2-1; 15 bases fit TRBD2. Trimming cost V 4 bases and J 2 bases; bases outside gene matches: 3. The CDR3 covers 17 residues. Germline V lookup: CDR1 LGHNA, CDR2 YNFKEQ. CDR3 protein: CASSPRTSGGAYNEQFF. The CDR3 DNA, read in part, is TGTGCCAGCAGCCCAAGGACTAGCGGGGGGGCCTACAATGAG.

Note on this clone: The CDR3 goes on 3 residues after the read ends, and that part is filled in from the germline J gene. The rearrangement links TRBV6-1 to TRBJ2-1, with 10 bases fitting TRBD1. This CDR3 spans 16 amino acids. Germline values: CDR1 MNHNS, CDR2 SASEGT. The V segment lost 4 bases and the J segment 5 bases; nucleotides outside the gene matches: 8. Incomplete CDR3 DNA: TGTGCCAGCAGTGGGACCTGGGGACAGGGGCACAATGAG. It translates to CASSGTWGQGHNE. The complete CDR3 reads CASSGTWGQGHNEQFF.